The sequence of this T cell receptor beta chain was determined in a study of blood T cell repertoires in COVID-19 (dated by TCRdb to the early 2020s). Notes on the research overall: Samples covering the acute and convalescent phases of COVID-19 were provided by collaborators in the United States, Italy and Spain. The samples were drawn from the first 160 participants of the ongoing ImmuneRACE study and from over 950 subjects provided by 6 global collaborators. A freely available public database, intended as a resource for researchers studying the immune response to SARS-CoV-2, is where the repertoires were released. HLA class I and class II types, where available, came from metadata supplied by the sample provider rather than from assay-based typing. Deeply sampled blood TCRbeta repertoires from subjects exposed to, actively infected with, or recovered from COVID-19 were included in the dataset. Sample metadata almost always included a de-identified subject ID, COVID-19 status, age in years and sex. The prospective study material was composed of cDNA or gDNA derived from T cells, B-cell-depleted T cells, or PBMCs.

Collaborating institutions collected whole blood in K2EDTA tubes following their own protocols. For TCRbeta analysis, collaborators shipped samples in one of three forms: frozen whole blood, isolated PBMCs, or DNA extracted from either of those sample types. Regarding this clone: The specificity of this receptor is unknown. No base-level quality is on record; no much larger clone is a single base apart.

Broader findings and caveats from the paper: Clinical and demographic metadata were provided uncurated, with the amount varying by source and participant.

V has 2 bases trimmed and J has 2 bases trimmed; junction bases matching no gene number 5. The CDR3, from cysteine to phenylalanine, totals 15 residues. The only DNA kept is the CDR3, 45 bases in frame from the first base. The germline V gene gives CDR1 as SQVTM and CDR2 as ANQGSEA. TCRbeta CDR3 regions were amplified from genomic DNA using the immunoSEQ Assay, a bias-controlled multiplex PCR. The study's processing was this. Nucleated cell counts per sample were estimated from amplification of reference gene primers within the assay. To quantify the absolute abundance of each unique TCRbeta CDR3 rearrangement, sequence reads were collapsed and filtered. For each sample, productive Simpson clonality was calculated as the square root of Simpson's diversity index across productive rearrangements. The immuneACCESS repertoire file appears here via TCRdb, limited to in-frame rearrangements. These files lack a portion of the clones; in checked studies, under half of the deficit traces to unresolved V genes, and the cause of the others is not known. V, J and clone size are taken as reported in that table, and D and trimming were inferred from the DNA itself. The sample table shows more than 200,000 clones, and approximately 84% are seen once. The ten largest make up roughly 8% of the sample.

The sequencing sample was made of peripheral blood. This clonotype was sampled from a woman of 80 years or more with acute or convalescent COVID-19. The chain is encoded by TRBV29-1 joined to TRBJ2-3; 9 nucleotides in the junction match TRBD2. In nucleotides, the sequence is TGCAGCGTTGAAAGCGGCGGGGGGGCCACAGATACGCAGTATTTT. Its amino acids are CSVESGGGATDTQYF.